Presented here are 32 T cell receptor beta chains from one specimen sequenced in a study of cytomegalovirus exposure and HLA in healthy donors. It was with 60 Vbeta and 13 Jbeta primers that the PCR ran. Generated by immunoSEQ multiplex PCR, the TCRdb table keeps only in-frame clones and is missing some. The table lists tens of thousands of clones, around 66% of them singletons. The material sequenced was PBMCs. The receptors stem from a woman aged 40 to 55 in good health and CMV-seropositive.

V usage is TRBV7-6 and J usage is TRBJ2-3, with a possible D match to TRBD2 (6 bases). The CDR3 loop spans 16 amino acids. Germline V CDR1 and CDR2: SGHVS, FNYEAQ. The V end lost 4 bases, the J end lost 2 bases, and 16 bases lay between the germline ends. The CDR3 protein is CASSSLGGEPTDTQYF. CDR3 nucleotide sequence: TGTGCCAGCAGCTCCTTGGGGGGAGAGCCCACAGATACGCAGTATTTT.

The chain has TRBV7-9 and TRBJ2-7; D might be TRBD1 (5 bases). Germline assignment: CDR1 SEHNR and CDR2 FQNEAQ (reference sequence). The CDR3 length is 13 residues. The V and J ends lost 3 bases and 3 bases respectively, with 9 bases between them. The CDR3 DNA sequence: TGTGCCAGCAGCTTGGCAGGGAACTACGAGCAGTACTTC. It is translated as CASSLAGNYEQYF.

This chain connects TRBV28 to TRBJ1-5, with 10 bases identical to TRBD1. This CDR3 has 14 amino acids. Germline CDR1 and CDR2: MDHEN and SYDVKM. V shed 6 bases, J shed 4 bases, and the junction held 3 bases outside the gene matches. The CDR3 DNA is TGTGCCAGCAGACGGACAGGGGGGAATCAGCCCCAGCATTTT. As protein: CASRRTGGNQPQHF.

V gene TRBV9 combines with J gene TRBJ2-2; D is undetermined. CDR1 and CDR2 (germline): SGDLS, YYNGEE. V lost 2 bases and J 7 bases, leaving 6 bases between the germline ends. The CDR3 runs to 12 residues. CDR3 sequence: CASSVQDGELFF. CDR3 DNA: TGTGCCAGCAGCGTCCAGGACGGGGAGCTGTTTTTT.

The chain joins TRBV29-1 to TRBJ1-2, with D maybe TRBD1 (6 bases). Germline V lookup: CDR1 SQVTM, CDR2 ANQGSEA. The CDR3 is 14 residues long. V lost 6 bases and J 7 bases, leaving 21 bases between the germline ends. CDR3 in DNA: TGCAGCGTGGCGGGGGGGGGCCCACCTCCTGGCTACACCTTC. Translating gives CSVAGGGPPPGYTF.

The gene calls are TRBV7-2 and TRBJ2-5; 10 nucleotides line up with TRBD1. J gave up 6 bases and V 0 bases, and 7 bases lay outside the gene matches. The CDR3 is made up of 16 amino acids. Germline V gene data show CDR1 as SGHTA and CDR2 as FQGNSA. CDR3 nucleotide sequence: TGTGCCAGCAGCTTAGCCGGGACAGGGGTCGGGCAGACCCAGTACTTC. As protein: CASSLAGTGVGQTQYF. Drawing the rest from reference TRBV7-2 and TRBJ2-5, the complete variable domain is GAGVSQSPSNKVTEKGKDVELRCDPISGHTALYWYRQSLGQGLEFLIYFQGNSAPDKSGLPSDRFSAERTGGSVSTLTIQRTQQEDSAVYLCASSLAGTGVGQTQYFGPGTRLLVL.

The CDR3 loop is CASSLGSEAFF. CDR3 in DNA: TGTGCCAGCAGCTTAGGCTCTGAAGCTTTCTTT. The chain has TRBV13 and TRBJ1-1; D gene ambiguous. CDR3 size: 11 residues. Germline CDR1 PRHDT, CDR2 FYEKMQ (reference sequence). With 0 bases removed from V and 6 bases from J, the gap between germline ends came to 2 bases.

V and J are TRBV28 and TRBJ2-2; TRBD2 agrees at 9 bases. Per the germline V gene, CDR1 is MDHEN and CDR2 is SYDVKM. V lost 4 bases and J lost 5; bases outside the gene matches: 14. CDR3 length equals 18 residues. This CDR3 is CASSSRRLADTRTGELFF. In DNA form, the CDR3 reads TGTGCCAGCAGTTCTCGGAGACTAGCGGATACTAGAACCGGGGAGCTGTTTTTT. Based on the CDR3 plus reference TRBV28 and TRBJ2-2, the full variable domain is DVKVTQSSRYLVKRTGEKVFLECVQDMDHENMFWYRQDPGLGLRLIYFSYDVKMKEKGDIPEGYSVSREKKERFSLILESASTNQTSMYLCASSSRRLADTRTGELFFGEGSRLTVL.

This clone was seen a handful of times. The CDR3 nucleotides read TGTGCCAGCACCCTGGGGCTCTTGGATGGACAGGGGGGCCAAATTGGGTACACTGAAGCTTTCTTT. Translation gives CASTLGLLDGQGGQIGYTEAFF. The chain employs TRBV28 and TRBJ1-1; 10 bases line up with TRBD1. CDR1 and CDR2 (germline): MDHEN, SYDVKM. This CDR3 has 22 amino acids. Trimming removed 7 bases from V and 3 bases from J; junction bases left unmatched: 29. Combining the CDR3 with reference TRBV28 and TRBJ1-1 gives the whole variable domain DVKVTQSSRYLVKRTGEKVFLECVQDMDHENMFWYRQDPGLGLRLIYFSYDVKMKEKGDIPEGYSVSREKKERFSLILESASTNQTSMYLCASTLGLLDGQGGQIGYTEAFFGQGTRLTVV.

This rearrangement joins TRBV9 to TRBJ1-5; 7 nucleotides match TRBD1. In germline, CDR1 is SGDLS, CDR2 YYNGEE. Trimming took 4 bases from V and 7 from J; bases not matched to a gene: 17. The length of the CDR3 is 17 residues. The CDR3 nucleotides read TGTGCCAGCAGCCCCCGATCCTCGACAGGGTTTTTACAGCCCCAGCATTTT. Residues: CASSPRSSTGFLQPQHF.

This chain joins TRBV7-2 and TRBJ2-7, with 8 bases that match TRBD1. CDR1 SGHTA and CDR2 FQGNSA come from the germline V gene. Losses at the gene ends were 1 base for V and 2 bases for J; bases not matched to a gene: 1. This CDR3 region has 14 residues. CDR3 DNA sequence: TGTGCCAGCAGCTTAGGGACAGGGCCCTACGAGCAGTACTTC. It codes for CASSLGTGPYEQYF.

This rearrangement joins TRBV19 to TRBJ1-1; 7 nucleotides align to TRBD1. V dropped 6 bases and J dropped 2; count of bases not matched to a gene: 6. The CDR3 is 14 residues long. Germline loops: CDR1 LNHDA, CDR2 SQIVND (reference sequence). The CDR3 DNA reads TGTGCCAGTAGGAGGGGGACAGCCAACACTGAAGCTTTCTTT. It specifies CASRRGTANTEAFF.

This chain connects TRBV7-2 to TRBJ2-6; perhaps TRBD2 as D (5 bases). Germline CDR1 and CDR2: SGHTA and FQGNSA. Trimming removed 5 bases at V and 0 bases at J, with 14 bases between. This CDR3 contains 17 residues. The CDR3 coding sequence is TGTGCCAGCAGCCTGGGCATTGGACTCTCTGGGGCCAACGTCCTGACTTTC. Translation gives CASSLGIGLSGANVLTF.

This clone was recorded once. This chain uses TRBV9 with TRBJ2-7; 7 nucleotides line up with TRBD1. Germline CDR1 is SGDLS and CDR2 is YYNGEE. The CDR3 has 14 residues. J lost 6 bases, V lost 2 bases, and 8 bases had no gene match. CDR3 sequence: CASSVGTATIEQYF. The CDR3 DNA reads as TGTGCCAGCAGCGTGGGGACAGCTACTATCGAGCAGTACTTC.

The CDR3 DNA sequence: TGCGCCAGCACAGCCAGCGGGGTATCCTACGAGCAGTACTTC. This encodes CASTASGVSYEQYF. J is TRBJ2-7 and V is TRBV5-1, with 7 nucleotides matching TRBD2. Germline assignment: CDR1 SGHRS and CDR2 YFSETQ. The CDR3 is made up of 14 amino acids. The trim removed 6 bases at V and 1 base at J, leaving 7 bases unmatched.

The chain is built from TRBV5-6 and TRBJ1-2, with unresolved D. There are 13 residues in the CDR3. V gave up 2 bases and J gave up 0 bases, with 5 bases separating them. Germline CDR1 reads SGHDT; CDR2 reads YYEEEE. Here the CDR3 DNA reads TGTGCCAGCAGCTTAATCGCTAACTATGGCTACACCTTC. Amino acids: CASSLIANYGYTF.

The chain employs TRBV27 and TRBJ1-1, with TRBD1 matching over 7 bases. Germline lookup yields CDR1 MNHEY and CDR2 SMNVEV (reference sequence). V was clipped by 3 bases and J by 4 bases; unmatched bases: 2. CDR3 length: 13 amino acids. The CDR3 sequence: CASSFQGGTEAFF. For the CDR3, the DNA is TGTGCCAGCAGTTTCCAGGGGGGCACTGAAGCTTTCTTT.

CDR3 bases: TGTGCCAGTAGGCCTGGGACAGCCCGCGGGGCCTACGAGCAGTACTTC. It yields the protein CASRPGTARGAYEQYF. The chain recombines TRBV19 with TRBJ2-7; possibly TRBD1 for D (7 bases). The CDR3 is 16 residues long. Germline CDR1 and CDR2: LNHDA and SQIVND (reference sequence). The V end lost 6 bases, the J end lost 2 bases, and 20 bases lay between the germline ends.

This clone has only a few counts. This chain connects TRBV28 to TRBJ2-1; TRBD2 matches at 16 bases. CDR1 and CDR2 (germline): MDHEN, SYDVKM. The CDR3 length is 16 residues. V shed 5 bases and J 7 bases; nucleotides not matched to a gene: 5. The CDR3 nucleotides are TGTGCCAGCAGTCCGGGACTAGCGGGAGGGTTGAATGAGCAGTTCTTC. Residues: CASSPGLAGGLNEQFF. Full variable domain (missing parts from reference TRBV28 and TRBJ2-1): DVKVTQSSRYLVKRTGEKVFLECVQDMDHENMFWYRQDPGLGLRLIYFSYDVKMKEKGDIPEGYSVSREKKERFSLILESASTNQTSMYLCASSPGLAGGLNEQFFGPGTRLTVL.

This clone was seen a handful of times. The V gene is TRBV28, the J gene TRBJ1-4; D is perhaps TRBD1 (5 bases). Germline CDR1 MDHEN, CDR2 SYDVKM. V was pared by 4 bases and J by 1 base, with 16 bases between. The CDR3 runs to 17 residues. CDR3 coding DNA: TGTGCCAGCAGTTCCCAAACAGGATACGTAACTAATGAAAAACTGTTTTTT. Translation: CASSSQTGYVTNEKLFF.

This chain joins TRBV5-1 and TRBJ1-2; TRBD1 matches at 11 bases. Germline CDR1 and CDR2: SGHRS and YFSETQ. The CDR3 totals 14 residues. V lost 4 bases to trimming and J lost 7 bases; unmatched junction nucleotides: 6. The CDR3 spells CASSRRDRGFGYTF. The CDR3 bases are TGCGCCAGCAGCAGACGGGACAGGGGGTTTGGCTACACCTTC. Full variable domain (missing parts from reference TRBV5-1 and TRBJ1-2): KAGVTQTPRYLIKTRGQQVTLSCSPISGHRSVSWYQQTPGQGLQFLFEYFSETQRNKGNFPGRFSGRQFSNSRSEMNVSTLELGDSALYLCASSRRDRGFGYTFGSGTRLTVV.

This clone turned up a few times. This sequence joins TRBV7-9 and TRBJ2-6; 7 bases agree with TRBD2. Germline lookup yields CDR1 SEHNR and CDR2 FQNEAQ (reference sequence). The CDR3 loop spans 16 amino acids. The J segment lost 2 bases and the V segment lost 4 bases, leaving 5 bases of the junction unmatched. CDR3 coding DNA: TGTGCCAGCAGCTATCAGGCGGGGGCTGGGGCCAACGTCCTGACTTTC. This sequence encodes CASSYQAGAGANVLTF.

The rearrangement links TRBV5-1 to TRBJ1-2, with D possibly matching TRBD1 (6 bases). Germline-derived CDR1 and CDR2 are SGHRS and YFSETQ. The CDR3 has 13 residues. With 4 bases removed from V and 4 bases from J, the gap between germline ends came to 11 bases. The DNA for the CDR3 is TGCGCCAGCAGCCCTGGGGGCCTCTATGGCTACACCTTC. It encodes CASSPGGLYGYTF.

The chain links TRBV7-6 to TRBJ1-1, with a tentative D call TRBD1 (6 bases). V lost 1 base, J lost 2 bases, and 11 bases lay in between. Germline V lookup: CDR1 SGHVS, CDR2 FNYEAQ. CDR3 length equals 15 residues. This CDR3 is CASSLGTGGNTEAFF. The CDR3 region has the DNA TGTGCCAGCAGCTTAGGAACGGGGGGCAACACTGAAGCTTTCTTT.

This chain joins TRBV11-2 and TRBJ2-7; TRBD1 matches at 7 bases. After removal of 1 base from V and 2 bases from J, the junction contained 11 bases not matched to a gene. Per the germline V gene, CDR1 is SGHAT and CDR2 is FQNNGV. CDR3 length equals 17 residues. In nucleotides, the CDR3 is TGTGCCAGCAGCTTAGCAAGGGACAGAACAGTAGCCTACGAGCAGTACTTC. Its translation is CASSLARDRTVAYEQYF.

The chain combines TRBV10-1 with TRBJ2-3; 9 bases map to TRBD2. The CDR3 spans 19 residues. With V trimmed by 0 bases and J by 4 bases, 14 bases remained unmatched. Germline CDR1 is WNHNN and CDR2 is SYGVQD (reference sequence). The CDR3 region has the DNA TGCGCCAGCAGTGAGTCGATGGGAGGAATTAGCGGGAGTTCAGATACGCAGTATTTT. Amino acid sequence: CASSESMGGISGSSDTQYF.

The V call is TRBV29-1, the J call TRBJ1-5; D gene unclear. The CDR3 consists of 13 residues. V gave up 4 bases and J gave up 3 bases, with 10 bases separating them. The V gene's germline CDR1 is SQVTM and CDR2 ANQGSEA. The CDR3 sequence is CSVVGGFNQPQHF. The CDR3 DNA reads as TGCAGCGTTGTTGGAGGCTTCAATCAGCCCCAGCATTTT. The full variable domain, in which reference TRBV29-1 and TRBJ1-5 provide the parts outside the CDR3, is SAVISQKPSRDICQRGTSLTIQCQVDSQVTMMFWYRQQPGQSLTLIATANQGSEATYESGFVIDKFPISRPNLTFSTLTVSNMSPEDSSIYLCSVVGGFNQPQHFGDGTRLSIL.

V gene TRBV7-9 combines with J gene TRBJ1-3, with 8 bases lining up with TRBD1. The CDR3 has 17 residues. Germline V gives CDR1 SEHNR, CDR2 FQNEAQ (reference sequence). V lost 0 bases and J lost 0; bases outside the gene matches: 4. The CDR3 region has the DNA TGTGCCAGCAGCTTAGCAGACAGGGGTTTCTCTGGAAACACCATATATTTT. It is translated as CASSLADRGFSGNTIYF.

This clone was seen only a few times. This chain joins TRBV5-8 and TRBJ2-4; 7 bases match TRBD1. In germline, CDR1 is SGHTS, CDR2 YDEGEE. The V gene end was trimmed by 6 bases and the J gene end by 4 bases; junction bases not matched to a gene: 13. The CDR3 is 16 amino acids. The CDR3 DNA sequence: TGTGCCAGCATATCCCTTACAGGGGATATTAAAAACATTCAGTACTTC. Its protein product is CASISLTGDIKNIQYF.

This clone has only a few counts. The chain uses TRBV18 and TRBJ2-7; 8 positions agree with TRBD1. V lost 6 bases and J lost 3; bases outside the gene matches: 7. The CDR3 has 14 residues. The V gene's germline CDR1 is KGHSH and CDR2 LQKENI. CDR3 in DNA: TGTGCCAGCTCCTCCGGGACAGGTCTCTACGAGCAGTACTTC. Amino acid sequence: CASSSGTGLYEQYF.

The chain has TRBV5-1 and TRBJ2-1; D may be TRBD1 (6 bases). The CDR3 consists of 14 residues. The germline V and J ends were trimmed by 7 bases and 7 bases, with 18 bases remaining between them. Looked up from germline, CDR1 is SGHRS and CDR2 is YFSETQ. CDR3 sequence: CASRGTQGRNEQFF. The CDR3 DNA is TGCGCCAGCCGGGGAACACAGGGACGGAATGAGCAGTTCTTC.

This clone was seen a single time. The chain carries TRBV19 and TRBJ2-1; TRBD2 agrees at 12 bases. The CDR3 has 16 residues. The germline CDR1 and CDR2 sequences are LNHDA and SQIVND (reference sequence). After removal of 4 bases from V and 1 base from J, the junction contained 2 bases not matched to a gene. Here the CDR3 reads CASSTSGGGSYNEQFF. The CDR3 coding sequence is TGTGCCAGTAGTACTAGCGGGGGGGGATCCTACAATGAGCAGTTCTTC.